The clone carrying this T cell receptor beta chain was detected once. The data stem from a study of blood T cell repertoires in COVID-19. Turning to the study itself: Material from acute and convalescent COVID-19 was sourced from the United States, Italy and Spain. The analysed material was cDNA or gDNA that came from T cells, B-cell-depleted T cells, or PBMCs.

V was clipped by 4 bases and J by 6 bases; unmatched bases: 11. The CDR3 contains 15 residues. The germline V gene encodes CDR1 SGHTS and CDR2 YDEGEE. Followed over time, Seattle patients had been enrolled while infection was active. Per the authors' pipeline: Estimation of nucleated cell counts was performed using reference gene primer amplification. TCRdb's table, derived via immunoSEQ multiplex PCR, lists solely in-frame clones and lacks some. V, J and clone size reflect that table, while D and trimming were determined from the DNA. The sample has roughly 290,000 clones; about four fifths are singletons.

The specimen was peripheral blood. This sequence originates from a person aged 65 to 85 with COVID-19, enrolled during active disease. The genes are TRBV5-8 and TRBJ1-2; TRBD1 agrees at 8 bases. CDR3 region: CASSVRQGRLNGYTF. CDR3 sequence (DNA): TGTGCCAGCAGCGTTAGACAGGGGCGGCTAAATGGCTACACCTTC.